The 17 T cell receptor beta chains below come from one sample, sequenced in a study of blood T cells in healthy people across ages. The authors ran a second PCR of roughly 6 to 11 cycles using a sample-barcoded 5' primer and a J-beta primer mix. MiXCR was run by TCRdb on the 5' RACE reads, yielding one entry per CDR3 protein. The table shows over 500,000 distinct CDR3 sequences, with over 40% occurring only once. What was sequenced was blood. These receptors were obtained from a woman older than 75 in good health.

This clonotype was found a few times. This chain links TRBV9 with TRBJ2-3; TRBD2 matches at 8 bases. The V segment lost 0 bases and the J segment 4 bases; nucleotides outside the gene matches: 7. This CDR3 comprises 16 residues. In germline, CDR1 is SGDLS, CDR2 YYNGEE. DNA of the CDR3: TGTGCCAGCAGCGTAGAAAGAGCGGGAGTAGCAGATACGCAGTATTTT. It is translated as CASSVERAGVADTQYF.

In its sample, this clonotype was seen many times. The V gene is TRBV5-1, the J gene TRBJ2-1; TRBD2 might be the D (6 bases). The CDR3 sequence is 17 residues long. Germline CDR1 and CDR2: SGHRS and YFSETQ. V dropped 4 bases and J dropped 0 bases, with 17 bases sitting between them. In nucleotides, the CDR3 is TGCGCCAGCAGCCAGCGTGGGGGGAGGAGCTCCTACAATGAGCAGTTCTTC. It is translated as CASSQRGGRSSYNEQFF.

This clonotype has ten or more counts. The chain combines TRBV29-1 with TRBJ2-7, with D tentatively TRBD2 (6 bases). Germline V gene lookup returns CDR1 SQVTM and CDR2 ANQGSEA. This CDR3 has 11 residues. The germline V and J ends were trimmed by 7 bases and 2 bases, with 9 bases remaining between them. This CDR3 is CSGGNTYEQYF. The CDR3 DNA follows: TGCAGCGGCGGGAACACCTACGAGCAGTACTTC.

This clonotype was detected many times. The chain joins TRBV10-3 to TRBJ2-7; TRBD1 is a possible D gene (5 bases). V was shortened by 6 bases and J by 5 bases, with 11 bases between the two germline ends. Germline V gene data show CDR1 as ENHRY and CDR2 as SYGVKD. The CDR3 loop spans 12 amino acids. The CDR3: CAISQGFDEQYF. CDR3 coding DNA: TGTGCCATCAGCCAGGGTTTCGACGAGCAGTACTTC.

Concerning this clonotype itself: This clone may be a read error of a much larger clone one base away. The gene calls are TRBV5-1 and TRBJ2-6; D is perhaps TRBD1 (5 bases). CDR3 size: 15 residues. V lost 4 bases, J lost 2 bases, and 10 bases lay in between. Looked up from germline, CDR1 is SGHRS and CDR2 is YFSETQ. The CDR3 loop is CASSPQVAGANVLTF. In DNA, the CDR3 is TGCGCCAGCAGCCCACAGGTTGCTGGGGCCAACGTCCTGACTTTC.

This clonotype was detected a few times. The V call is TRBV5-5, the J call TRBJ2-7, with a tentative D call TRBD1 (5 bases). Trimming shortened V by 1 base and J by 2 bases, and 7 bases separated the two germline ends. Germline loops: CDR1 SGHKS, CDR2 YYEKEE (reference sequence). This CDR3 is 13 amino acids long. Here the CDR3 reads CASSLSRAYEQYF. CDR3 in DNA: TGTGCCAGCAGCTTGAGCAGGGCCTACGAGCAGTACTTC. Complete variable domain (other parts from reference TRBV5-5 and TRBJ2-7): DAGVTQSPTHLIKTRGQQVTLRCSPISGHKSVSWYQQVLGQGPQFIFQYYEKEERGRGNFPDRFSARQFPNYSSELNVNALLLGDSALYLCASSLSRAYEQYFGPGTRLTVT.

The sample holds many counts of this clonotype. The chain recombines TRBV24-1 with TRBJ2-1; TRBD2 might be the D (5 bases). V lost 2 bases and J 4 bases, leaving 14 bases between the germline ends. The CDR3 loop spans 16 amino acids. Germline CDR1 reads KGHDR; CDR2 reads SFDVKD. The CDR3 spells CATSDSYPGKYNEQFF. The CDR3 coding sequence is TGTGCCACCAGTGATTCCTACCCGGGGAAATACAATGAGCAGTTCTTC.

The rearrangement joins TRBV7-2 to TRBJ2-3; no reliable D call. V was clipped by 5 bases and J by 4 bases, with 13 bases between them. Germline CDR1 and CDR2: SGHTA and FQGNSA. The CDR3 has 14 amino acids. This chain's CDR3 is CASSPGAAADTQYF. The CDR3 DNA reads as TGTGCCAGCAGCCCCGGCGCCGCAGCAGATACGCAGTATTTT.

The sample holds many counts of this clonotype. The chain couples TRBV5-1 to TRBJ1-2, with TRBD1 matching over 7 bases. The V gene end was trimmed by 5 bases and the J gene end by 0 bases; junction bases not matched to a gene: 7. The CDR3 consists of 15 residues. The germline CDR1 and CDR2 sequences are SGHRS and YFSETQ. CDR3 in amino acids: CASRPQGETNYGYTF. CDR3 bases: TGCGCCAGCAGACCCCAGGGGGAGACTAACTATGGCTACACCTTC.

Of note for this clonotype: One end of the junction is discordant with germline, which a read error may explain. The chain links TRBV6-2 or TRBV6-3 to TRBJ2-5; D unresolved. The germline V gene has CDR1 MNHEY and CDR2 SVGEGT. This CDR3 region has 12 residues. DNA for the CDR3: TGTGCCGGCAGTTCCCCGGTTGAGACCCAGTACTTC. It codes for CAGSSPVETQYF.

This clonotype has more than one count but fewer than ten. The chain joins TRBV27 to TRBJ2-1, with D tentatively TRBD1 (6 bases). The V and J ends lost 6 bases and 7 bases respectively, with 19 bases between them. Germline CDR1 MNHEY, CDR2 SMNVEV (reference sequence). The CDR3 has 15 amino acids. CDR3 coding DNA: TGTGCCAGCAGCTATAAGGGGGTGTCAGTAAATGAGCAGTTCTTC. It encodes CASSYKGVSVNEQFF.

By share of the sample, this clonotype is large. DNA for the CDR3: TGTGCCAGCAGCGTCAGGGTCAACACTGAAGCTTTCTTT. Translating gives CASSVRVNTEAFF. The genes are TRBV7-3 and TRBJ1-1; possibly TRBD1 for D (5 bases). This CDR3 contains 13 residues. Germline CDR1 is SGHTA and CDR2 is FQGTGA. V dropped 5 bases and J dropped 2 bases, with 9 bases sitting between them.

The rearrangement joins TRBV5-1 to TRBJ2-3; D not resolved. CDR1 and CDR2 from the germline V gene are SGHRS and YFSETQ. CDR3 length equals 16 residues. Trimming removed 2 bases from V and 0 bases from J, with 13 bases in between. The CDR3 loop reads CASSFMSTGSTDTQYF. The CDR3 DNA is TGCGCCAGCAGCTTTATGTCGACGGGTAGCACAGATACGCAGTATTTT.

This clonotype was observed many times. The chain joins TRBV3-1 to TRBJ2-5; no clear D gene. The DNA end is more similar to TRBJ2-7, so the J call may be wrong. In germline, CDR1 is LGHDT, CDR2 YNNKEL (reference sequence). CDR3 size: 12 residues. The CDR3 bases are TGTGCCAGCAGCCAAGATTCAGTCGAGCAGTACTTC. It translates to CASSQDSVEQYF.

This clonotype was observed at least ten times. With a much larger clone just one base away, this may be a read error. The genes are TRBV29-1 and TRBJ2-1, with TRBD2 identical over 7 bases. V gave up 4 bases and J gave up 7 bases; unmatched junction bases: 10. CDR3 size: 14 residues. Germline V gene sequence: CDR1 SQVTM, CDR2 ANQGSEA. This chain's CDR3 is CSVGGRAGWNEQFF. The CDR3 DNA reads as TGCAGCGTTGGGGGACGAGCGGGGTGGAATGAGCAGTTCTTC.

At least ten counts were recorded for this clonotype. The rearrangement links TRBV18 to TRBJ1-5, with TRBD1 matching 9 bases. The CDR3 covers 15 residues. The V segment lost 6 bases and the J segment 4 bases; nucleotides outside the gene matches: 7. Germline-derived CDR1 and CDR2 are KGHSH and LQKENI. CDR3 sequence reads: CASSPRQGGNQPQHF. The CDR3 coding sequence is TGTGCCAGCTCTCCCAGACAGGGGGGGAATCAGCCCCAGCATTTT.

Notes on this clonotype: A much larger clone lies a single base off, so this may be a read error. This chain uses TRBV12-3 or TRBV12-4 with TRBJ2-4; TRBD1 matches at 7 bases. The CDR3 covers 15 residues. CDR3: CAGSWGRDSKNIQYF. The CDR3 DNA reads TGTGCCGGCAGTTGGGGCCGGGACAGCAAAAACATTCAGTACTTC.